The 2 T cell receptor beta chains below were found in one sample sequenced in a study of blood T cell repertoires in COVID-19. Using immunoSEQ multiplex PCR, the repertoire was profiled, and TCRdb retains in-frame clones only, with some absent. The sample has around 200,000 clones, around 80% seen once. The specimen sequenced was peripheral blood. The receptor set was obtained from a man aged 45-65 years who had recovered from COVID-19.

In nucleotides, the CDR3 is TGTGCCAGCAGCTTATCCCGCGGAAATGAGCAGTTCTTC. Translation: CASSLSRGNEQFF. V gene TRBV7-2 combines with J gene TRBJ2-1; D is unclear. The germline V and J ends were trimmed by 2 bases and 7 bases, with 9 bases remaining between them. The CDR3 has 13 residues. Germline V gene sequence: CDR1 SGHTA, CDR2 FQGNSA.

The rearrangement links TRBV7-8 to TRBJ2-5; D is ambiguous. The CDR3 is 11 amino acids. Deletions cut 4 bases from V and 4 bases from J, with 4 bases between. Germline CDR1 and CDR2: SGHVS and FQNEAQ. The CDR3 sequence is CASSSVETQYF. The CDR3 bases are TGTGCCAGCAGCTCGGTAGAGACCCAGTACTTC.